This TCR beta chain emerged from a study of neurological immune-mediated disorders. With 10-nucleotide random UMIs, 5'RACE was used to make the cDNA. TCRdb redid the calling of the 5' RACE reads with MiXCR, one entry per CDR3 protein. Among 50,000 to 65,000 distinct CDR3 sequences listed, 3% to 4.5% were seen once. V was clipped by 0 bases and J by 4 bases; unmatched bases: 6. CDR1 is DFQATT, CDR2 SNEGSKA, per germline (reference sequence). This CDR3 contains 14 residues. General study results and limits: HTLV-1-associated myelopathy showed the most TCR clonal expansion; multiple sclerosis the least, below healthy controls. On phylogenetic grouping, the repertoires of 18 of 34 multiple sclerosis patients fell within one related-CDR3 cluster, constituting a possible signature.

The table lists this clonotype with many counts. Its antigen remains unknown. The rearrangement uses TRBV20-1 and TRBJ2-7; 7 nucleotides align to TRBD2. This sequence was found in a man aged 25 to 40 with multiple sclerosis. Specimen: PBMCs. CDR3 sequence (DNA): TGCAGTGCTAGAGAAGAAAGCGGGGAGTACGAGCAGTACTTC. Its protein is CSAREESGEYEQYF.